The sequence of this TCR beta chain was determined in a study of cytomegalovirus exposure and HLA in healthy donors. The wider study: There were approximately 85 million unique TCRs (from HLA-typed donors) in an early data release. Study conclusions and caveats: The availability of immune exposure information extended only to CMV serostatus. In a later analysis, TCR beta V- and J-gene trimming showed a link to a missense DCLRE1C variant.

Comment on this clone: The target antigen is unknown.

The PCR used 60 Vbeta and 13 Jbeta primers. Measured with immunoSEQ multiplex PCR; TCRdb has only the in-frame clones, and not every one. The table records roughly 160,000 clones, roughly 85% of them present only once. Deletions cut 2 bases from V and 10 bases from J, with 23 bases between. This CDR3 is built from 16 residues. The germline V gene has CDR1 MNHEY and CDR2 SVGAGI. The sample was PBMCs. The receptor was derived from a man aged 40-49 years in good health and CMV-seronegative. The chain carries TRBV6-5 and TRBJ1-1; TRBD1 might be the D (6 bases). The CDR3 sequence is CASSYPGGRGASIAFF. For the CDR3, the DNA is TGTGCCAGCAGTTACCCCGGGGGGCGGGGGGCATCGATAGCTTTCTTT.